Listed below are T cell receptor beta chains from one sample, sequenced in a study of cytomegalovirus exposure and HLA in healthy donors. The data were produced by immunoSEQ multiplex PCR, yet TCRdb's version contains in-frame clones alone and is incomplete. The sample contains about 160,000 clones, 70% to 80% of which appear only once. Sequencing was carried out using PBMCs. The receptors derive from a female donor in good health and CMV-seronegative. Both conserved end residues are part of each CDR3. D genes are given only for firm matches. Expanded clones are given a class, and other clones once, few, many or no size at all.

CDR3aa | CDR3nt | abundance | j_gene | d_gene | v_gene
CASSLGRGLSSGNTIYF | TGTGCCAGCAGCTTAGGGAGGGGCTTGAGCTCTGGAAACACCATATATTTT | few | TRBJ1-3 | - | TRBV7-9
CASSMALAGDTQYF | TGTGCCAGTAGTATGGCGCTAGCGGGTGATACGCAGTATTTT | - | TRBJ2-3 | TRBD2 | TRBV19
CASSSQGTGGTGELFF | TGCGCCAGCAGCTCCCAAGGGACAGGTGGAACCGGGGAGCTGTTTTTT | - | TRBJ2-2 | TRBD1 | TRBV5-1
CASSIGTGGTEAFF | TGTGCCAGTAGTATCGGGACAGGGGGCACTGAAGCTTTCTTT | once | TRBJ1-1 | TRBD1 | TRBV19
CASSQGGADSYGYTF | TGCGCCAGCAGCCAAGGAGGGGCGGACAGCTATGGCTACACCTTC | - | TRBJ1-2 | - | TRBV4-3
CASSFGLEADTQYF | TGTGCCAGCAGCTTTGGACTCGAGGCAGATACGCAGTATTTT | - | TRBJ2-3 | - | TRBV7-6
CASSMDWTGGLAPLHF | TGTGCCAGTAGTATGGATTGGACAGGGGGCTTGGCACCCCTCCACTTT | few | TRBJ1-6 | TRBD1 | TRBV19
CAPESTIYNEQFF | TGTGCCCCTGAGTCCACCATTTACAATGAGCAGTTCTTC | - | TRBJ2-1 | - | TRBV7-2
CASSDGAGAPSWETQYF | TGTGCCAGCAGTGACGGAGCGGGGGCGCCGTCCTGGGAGACCCAGTACTTC | - | TRBJ2-5 | TRBD2 | TRBV6-1
CAWSVQGGGSNEQYF | TGTGCCTGGAGTGTACAAGGAGGGGGCAGCAACGAGCAGTACTTC | - | TRBJ2-7 | - | TRBV30
CASRMRGQGTGELFF | TGTGCCAGTAGGATGAGGGGACAGGGGACCGGGGAGCTGTTTTTT | few | TRBJ2-2 | TRBD1 | TRBV19
CASSSRTGASGYTF | TGCGCCAGCAGCTCCAGGACAGGTGCCTCAGGCTACACCTTC | - | TRBJ1-2 | TRBD1 | TRBV5-1
CSVWWLSDTEAFF | TGCAGCGTTTGGTGGTTGTCGGACACTGAAGCTTTCTTT | once | TRBJ1-1 | - | TRBV29-1
CASSLVERVSEAFF | TGTGCCAGCAGTCTCGTAGAGAGGGTATCTGAAGCTTTCTTT | - | TRBJ1-1 | - | TRBV28
CASSFNRRMNTEAFF | TGTGCCAGCAGCTTTAACAGGCGAATGAACACTGAAGCTTTCTTT | - | TRBJ1-1 | - | TRBV7-6
CASSVYGDGNTIYF | TGTGCCAGCAGCGTATACGGGGATGGAAACACCATATATTTT | - | TRBJ1-3 | - | TRBV9
CARSLKKRAGSYEQYF | TGTGCCAGAAGCTTGAAGAAGCGAGCGGGATCCTACGAGCAGTACTTC | - | TRBJ2-7 | TRBD2 | TRBV5-3
CASSRDSQETQYF | TGTGCCAGCAGTCGGGACAGCCAAGAGACCCAGTACTTC | - | TRBJ2-5 | TRBD1 | TRBV5-6
CASSLGRGPQNIQYF | TGTGCCAGCAGCTTAGGGAGGGGGCCCCAAAACATTCAGTACTTC | - | TRBJ2-4 | - | TRBV11-3
CASSKGQGPTNEKLFF | TGTGCCAGCAGTAAAGGCCAGGGGCCAACTAATGAAAAACTGTTTTTT | - | TRBJ1-4 | - | TRBV2
CASSLEVSGGGTQYF | TGTGCCAGCAGCTTAGAGGTCAGCGGGGGGGGGACGCAGTATTTT | few | TRBJ2-3 | TRBD2 | TRBV7-2
CASSLSSGLTDTQYF | TGTGCCAGCAGTTTATCGTCTGGGCTCACAGATACGCAGTATTTT | - | TRBJ2-3 | - | TRBV27
CASRFGTGRMETQYF | TGTGCCAGCAGATTCGGGACAGGGAGGATGGAGACCCAGTACTTC | - | TRBJ2-5 | TRBD1 | TRBV6-1
CACDRAGANGLTF | TGTGCCTGCGACAGGGCTGGGGCCAACGGCCTGACTTTC | - | TRBJ2-6 | TRBD1 | TRBV30
CASSPPRGGGYNTEAFF | TGTGCCAGCTCACCACCCCGAGGGGGTGGGTATAACACTGAAGCTTTCTTT | - | TRBJ1-1 | - | TRBV18
CASSSPTRDAYEQYF | TGTGCCAGCAGCTCCCCGACTAGGGACGCCTACGAGCAGTACTTC | few | TRBJ2-7 | - | TRBV7-9
CASSPRLAWGEQYF | TGTGCCAGCAGCCCCCGACTAGCGTGGGGCGAGCAGTACTTC | - | TRBJ2-7 | TRBD2 | TRBV7-6
CASSLQAYGYTF | TGTGCCAGCAGTTTACAGGCCTATGGCTACACCTTC | - | TRBJ1-2 | - | TRBV28
CASSYGGGTNYGYTF | TGTGCCAGCAGTTACGGTGGAGGGACCAACTATGGCTACACCTTC | once | TRBJ1-2 | - | TRBV6-5
CASSNNRGRNYGYTF | TGTGCCAGCAGCAACAACAGGGGCCGGAACTATGGCTACACCTTC | - | TRBJ1-2 | TRBD1 | TRBV7-2
CASSLSGGAGNTIYF | TGTGCCAGCAGCTTATCGGGGGGAGCTGGAAACACCATATATTTT | few | TRBJ1-3 | - | TRBV7-6
CASSVGLKEETQYF | TGTGCCAGCAGCGTAGGGCTGAAAGAAGAGACCCAGTACTTC | - | TRBJ2-5 | - | TRBV9
CASSPPGGAGYGYTF | TGTGCCAGCAGTCCCCCCGGGGGGGCAGGCTATGGCTACACCTTC | - | TRBJ1-2 | - | TRBV6-5
CASSLTSGGSYEQYF | TGTGCCAGCAGCCTTACTAGCGGGGGTTCCTACGAGCAGTACTTC | - | TRBJ2-7 | TRBD2 | TRBV7-2
CASSATGTLGYNEQFF | TGTGCCAGCAGCGCCACCGGGACACTTGGATACAATGAGCAGTTCTTC | - | TRBJ2-1 | - | TRBV7-2
CASSLSLKFNQPQHF | TGTGCCAGCAGCTTGAGCCTGAAGTTCAATCAGCCCCAGCATTTT | - | TRBJ1-5 | - | TRBV5-6
CASSYGGRSNQPQHF | TGTGCCAGCAGTTACGGGGGGAGAAGCAATCAGCCCCAGCATTTT | few | TRBJ1-5 | - | TRBV6-5
CASSLVTAHYGYTF | TGTGCCAGCAGCTTGGTGACAGCCCACTATGGCTACACCTTC | - | TRBJ1-2 | - | TRBV5-4
CASSQSPTDTISYEQYF | TGCGCCAGCAGTCAATCTCCGACAGATACCATCTCCTACGAGCAGTACTTC | - | TRBJ2-7 | - | TRBV23-1
CASSGGGADEKLFF | TGTGCCAGCAGTGGTGGAGGGGCGGATGAAAAACTGTTTTTT | - | TRBJ1-4 | - | TRBV2